What follows are 9 T cell receptor beta chains derived from one specimen sequenced in a study of T cells in Graves' hyperthyroidism and ophthalmopathy (dated by TCRdb to the late 2010s). The library was built by means of multiplex PCR. The sequencer listed for this sample is Illumina HiSeq 2000. The TCR beta CDR3 regions were amplified from RNA transcripts. The first round of RT-PCR for the TCR CDR3 was performed with the HTBI primer set and the Qiagen OneStep RT-PCR kit. Starting from the raw public reads, TCRdb applied fastp trimming at Q25, assembled clones with MiXCR and retained in-frame beta chains. Every CDR3 protein is listed once, alongside the most common genes and DNA of its rows. For this sample there are around 250,000 distinct CDR3 sequences; 14% to 15% appear just once. 13% of the sample is taken by the ten largest. The sequencing input was blood. These receptors all come from a woman aged 40 to 49 with Graves' hyperthyroidism that later progressed to Graves' ophthalmopathy.

This clonotype was counted only a few times. One end of the junction fails to match germline, which may point to a read error. The chain is built from TRBV28 and TRBJ2-1; unclear D gene. From germline, CDR1 is MDHEN and CDR2 SYDVKM. The CDR3 contains 15 residues. CDR3 region: CTSSSNSGPISEQFF. The CDR3 coding sequence is TGTACCAGCTCCTCCAACTCCGGGCCGATAAGCGAGCAGTTCTTC. Full variable domain (outside the CDR3, taken from reference TRBV28 and TRBJ2-1): DVKVTQSSRYLVKRTGEKVFLECVQDMDHENMFWYRQDPGLGLRLIYFSYDVKMKEKGDIPEGYSVSREKKERFSLILESASTNQTSMYLCTSSSNSGPISEQFFGPGTRLTVL.

This clonotype showed up many times. The CDR3 protein is CASSEVGLTYEQYF. DNA for the CDR3: TGCGCCAGCAGTGAAGTCGGGCTAACCTACGAGCAGTACTTC. This chain joins TRBV10-2 and TRBJ2-7; no firm D call. This CDR3 spans 14 amino acids. Germline values: CDR1 WSHSY, CDR2 SAAADI. V shed 3 bases and J shed 2 bases, with 11 bases lying between them.

This rearrangement joins TRBV18 to TRBJ2-7; TRBD1 matches 10 bases. Germline trimming cut 4 bases from V and 5 bases from J; bases unmatched to any gene: 5. The CDR3 has 14 amino acids. CDR1 and CDR2 (germline): KGHSH, LQKENI. The CDR3 is CASSHSGTGDEQYF. CDR3 DNA sequence: TGTGCCAGCTCACACTCCGGGACAGGGGACGAGCAGTACTTC.

This clonotype was seen many times. This chain links TRBV15 with TRBJ1-5; the D is unclear. The germline V and J ends were trimmed by 4 bases and 2 bases, with 6 bases remaining between them. The V gene's germline CDR1 is LNHNV and CDR2 YYDKDF (reference sequence). The CDR3 has 13 amino acids. CDR3 sequence reads: CATSIAGNQPQHF. The CDR3 DNA sequence: TGTGCCACCAGCATTGCGGGCAATCAGCCCCAGCATTTT.

This clonotype was observed many times. The genes are TRBV11-2 and TRBJ2-2; the D is unclear. The germline V gene has CDR1 SGHAT and CDR2 FQNNGV. The CDR3 is 16 amino acids. The V gene lost 5 bases and the J gene lost 3 bases, with 16 bases spanning the gap. CDR3 nucleotide sequence: TGTGCCAGCAGCCCCGTGGGCAGACGAGACACCGGGGAGCTGTTTTTT. The encoded protein is CASSPVGRRDTGELFF.

The chain joins TRBV7-3 to TRBJ2-2; D call uncertain. Trimming took off 4 bases at V and 2 bases at J, with 11 bases between the two ends. The CDR3 sequence is 15 residues long. Germline assignment: CDR1 SGHTA and CDR2 FQGTGA. The CDR3 bases are TGTGCCAGCAGCTCTTCCCACCCTAACACCGGGGAGCTGTTTTTT. Residues: CASSSSHPNTGELFF.

This clonotype was counted at least ten times. The chain employs TRBV27 and TRBJ2-3, with 9 bases that match TRBD2. The CDR3 extends over 15 amino acids. Germline CDR1 reads MNHEY; CDR2 reads SMNVEV (reference sequence). V shed 3 bases, J shed 7 bases, and the junction held 8 bases outside the gene matches. CDR3 DNA sequence: TGTGCCAGCAGTTTTGGTCCTAGCGGGGCGTATACGCAGTATTTT. This encodes CASSFGPSGAYTQYF.

This clonotype was recorded many times. This chain connects TRBV15 to TRBJ2-1; 8 bases match TRBD2. CDR3 length: 20 residues. The germline V gene encodes CDR1 LNHNV and CDR2 YYDKDF (reference sequence). With 2 bases clipped from V and 1 base from J, the junction kept 16 bases outside the gene matches. CDR3 protein: CATSRHRMGGVAGSYNEQFF. The DNA for the CDR3 is TGTGCCACCAGCAGACACCGGATGGGGGGGGTAGCGGGATCCTACAATGAGCAGTTCTTC.

This clonotype was seen a few times. The rearrangement joins TRBV4-1 to TRBJ1-4; no clear D. Per the germline V gene, CDR1 is MGHRA and CDR2 is YSYEKL. V lost 1 base, J lost 10 bases, and 19 bases lay in between. The CDR3 sequence is 16 residues long. CDR3: CASSQGGPRNVGKLFF. The CDR3 region has the DNA TGCGCCAGCAGCCAAGGCGGCCCCCGTAATGTTGGAAAACTGTTTTTT.